The sequence of this T cell receptor (beta chain) was determined in a study of blood T cell repertoires in COVID-19. This CDR3 is built from 13 residues. Germline lookup yields CDR1 LNHDA and CDR2 SQIVND (reference sequence). The germline V and J ends were trimmed by 7 bases and 4 bases, with 13 bases remaining between them. Sequenced by immunoSEQ multiplex PCR; TCRdb stores in-frame clones only, minus some. The sample consists of 250,000 to 300,000 clones, roughly 80% of them appearing once. Sequencing was performed on PBMCs or T cells enriched from blood (not recorded which). This receptor was taken from a man aged 35-49 years who had been exposed to COVID-19. This chain links TRBV19 with TRBJ1-2, with D possibly being TRBD1 (5 bases). This CDR3 is CASTQGPGYGYTF. The CDR3 DNA reads TGTGCCAGTACCCAGGGTCCTGGCTATGGCTACACCTTC.